The subject of this entry is one T cell receptor beta chain. The antigen this receptor binds is unknown. No per-base quality is available; no much larger clone lies one base away. The data were obtained in a study of shared clonotypes between healthy human individuals (TCRdb year 2020). As for the study more broadly: Three men and a couple of women, aged 18 to 49 years, made up the cohort. To estimate repertoire size and how much clonotype sharing occurs between individuals, the study deeply sequenced the blood TCR repertoires of five or six healthy adults. Between about 0.85 and 8.9 billion PBMCs per donor were obtained by leukapheresis. Per donor, three plates each were used for CD4 naive and CD4 memory, two for CD8 naive, and one for CD8 memory. Libraries were prepared and TCR repertoires were sequenced by different laboratories using diverse techniques, in order to increase sequencing depth and limit assay-specific biases. The research as a whole found: Sampling was limited to blood, and TCR repertoires in tissue likely differ from TCR repertoires in blood. Pairwise subsampling indicated that sequencing depth was expected to affect the degree of clonotype sharing among donors. Compared with non-shared clonotypes, clonotypes shared by all four sorted-subset donors had higher generation probabilities. Because the study included only a small number of donors, the genetic and exposure-history diversity represented was limited. Approximately 4.8% of naive CD4, around 4% of naive CD8, approximately 2% of memory CD4, and more than 0.35% of memory CD8 clonotypes were shared across a few donors. Naive subsets generally had larger estimated clonotype richness than memory subsets did. Even with the large sequencing depth, rarefaction of the sorted-subset datasets indicated that sequencing was incomplete.

V is pared back by 5 bases and J by 5 bases, with 12 bases lying between the germline termini. The cysteine opens and the phenylalanine closes a CDR3 of 13 amino acids. Only the CDR3 region is kept as DNA, spanning 39 bases read in frame from base 1. Reading the germline V gene gives CDR1 SGHTA and CDR2 FQGNSA. Donors were healthy HIV-negative adults with no recently reported acute infections or vaccinations. All donors were Caucasian adults living in Nashville, Tennessee, USA. CD4+ T cells were enriched by magnetic negative selection, after which naive cells were positively selected on CD45RA and the negative fraction was taken as the memory subset. Blood was collected by leukapheresis, and PBMCs were isolated by Ficoll-Histopaque density gradient centrifugation and then cryopreserved in liquid nitrogen vapor phase. Analytical flow cytometry was used to check the purity and quantity of each magnetically sorted T cell population. From each sorted fraction, genomic DNA was isolated and quantified by UV absorbance on a Nanodrop 2000c.

Using the deep immunoSEQ assay, TCR CDR3 regions were amplified from genomic DNA by multiplex PCR. Extracted genomic DNA from each cell subset was distributed evenly across all wells of several immunoSEQ 96-well plates, and each plate was treated as a replicate. For sorted subsets, each replicate PCR was loaded with 200 ng genomic DNA, equivalent to 30,000 or so T cell genomes. Purified libraries were quantified with a Qubit 3.0 fluorometer, sized on a Bioanalyzer 2100, and re-quantified with the KAPA Library Quantification kit. A separate single-read 150-cycle Illumina NextSeq 550 flow cell was used to sequence each immunoSEQ 96-well plate. Per the source publication's procedure: Because only junctional sequences without quality scores were contained in the immunoSEQ output, filtering matching that applied to full-length reads could not be performed. To assign V/J genes and CDR3, sequences were annotated against IMGT germline references using PyIR, a Python wrapper for IgBLAST v1.9. Reads with weak V/J assignments (E-value above 1e-6), missing CDR3, stop codons, out-of-frame junctions, or ambiguous translated residues were removed. V3J clonotypes were defined as sequences sharing the same inferred V gene, J gene, and CDR3 amino acid sequence. Percentage overlap between repertoires was calculated by dividing the number of shared unique clonotypes by the size of the smaller repertoire. Three approaches were used to assess repertoire richness: RTK rarefaction, the Chao1 estimator, and Recon v2.1 estimates of unobserved clonotypes. Generation probabilities for all TCRbeta clonotypes obtained by the gDNA method from a few donors were computed using OLGA. The table comes from immuneACCESS by way of TCRdb, which keeps in-frame sequences with V and J called. Part of the clones is missing from these tables; in studies checked, under half for an unresolved V gene and the rest for unknown reasons. V and J calls and clone size are those listed in that table; D and trimming were worked out from the DNA. The sample has about a million clones on record, around 76% of them singletons. 1.4% to 1.5% of the sample is in the top ten clones.

The sample comprised memory CD4+ T cells sorted from blood. Read against the paper, the sample's cell subset or site label means: CD45RA-negative fraction. The chain joins TRBV7-2 to TRBJ2-5, with TRBD1 tentatively as D gene (5 bases match). The clonotype was recovered from a man between 18 and 35 years old in good health. The nucleotides are TGTGCCAGCAGCCTAAGGGGCCCCGAGACCCAGTACTTC. Its protein product is CASSLRGPETQYF.